The rows below give T cell receptor beta chains drawn from one sample of a study of Ad26.COV2.S vaccination and SARS-CoV-2 variants. Sequenced by immunoSEQ multiplex PCR; TCRdb stores in-frame clones only, minus some. Of roughly 400,000 clones in the sample, about 90% were seen once. The sequenced sample was peripheral blood, obtained in a trial of Ad26.COV2.S vaccine versus placebo. The receptors shown here come from a person between 18 and 59 years old who received the Ad26.COV2.S COVID-19 vaccine or a placebo. Both conserved end residues are part of each CDR3. Each record gives: V gene, J gene, CDR3 length, clone size, D gene, CDR3 protein, CDR3 DNA. The D gene is left open where the match is weak. For some rows the clone size is stated as once, few or many, or as a class when expanded; others skip it.

TRBV19	TRBJ2-7	14	.	.	CASAAGHPNYEQYF	TGTGCCAGTGCTGCGGGACATCCGAACTACGAGCAGTACTTC
TRBV4-1	TRBJ2-1	19	.	.	CASSQDNGGTTGDNNEQFF	TGCGCCAGCAGCCAAGATAATGGCGGGACCACGGGGGATAACAATGAGCAGTTCTTC
TRBV6-1	TRBJ2-2	16	.	TRBD2	CASSVTSGLLTGELFF	TGTGCCAGCAGTGTCACTAGCGGTTTACTGACCGGGGAGCTGTTTTTT
TRBV5-6	TRBJ1-1	13	.	.	CASSFGGLSEAFF	TGTGCCAGCAGCTTCGGGGGGCTGTCTGAAGCTTTCTTT
TRBV7-6	TRBJ2-5	15	once	TRBD2	CASSFRTSGTETQYF	TGTGCCAGCAGTTTCAGGACTAGCGGGACCGAGACCCAGTACTTC
TRBV7-2	TRBJ2-7	16	.	.	CASSLVGGGSSYEQYF	TGTGCCAGCAGCTTAGTAGGGGGGGGAAGCTCCTACGAGCAGTACTTC
TRBV7-2	TRBJ2-1	16	.	.	CASSPPGTPSYNEQFF	TGTGCCAGCAGCCCCCCCGGGACTCCCTCCTACAATGAGCAGTTCTTC
TRBV5-1	TRBJ2-3	14	.	.	CASSIQPKADTQYF	TGCGCCAGCAGTATACAACCGAAGGCAGATACGCAGTATTTT
TRBV5-1	TRBJ1-1	12	.	.	CASSLSGKEAFF	TGCGCCAGCAGCCTGAGTGGCAAAGAAGCTTTCTTT
TRBV9	TRBJ2-1	13	.	.	CASSVVTGLEQFF	TGTGCCAGCAGCGTGGTAACCGGGCTTGAGCAGTTCTTC
TRBV19	TRBJ1-5	17	.	.	CASSMERGGYSNQPQHF	TGTGCCAGTAGTATGGAGCGGGGGGGGTATAGCAATCAGCCCCAGCATTTT
TRBV6-1	TRBJ2-3	13	.	.	CASSENPPDTQYF	TGTGCCAGCAGTGAAAACCCCCCAGATACGCAGTATTTT
TRBV7-8	TRBJ2-3	15	.	TRBD2	CASSLGTSGARTQYF	TGTGCCAGCAGCTTAGGGACTAGCGGGGCCCGTACGCAGTATTTT
TRBV30	TRBJ2-7	13	.	TRBD1	CAWSQGVVYEQYF	TGTGCCTGGAGTCAGGGGGTTGTCTACGAGCAGTACTTC
TRBV18	TRBJ2-1	15	.	TRBD2	CASSPSAGGPNEQFF	TGTGCCAGCTCACCATCAGCGGGAGGGCCCAATGAGCAGTTCTTC
TRBV28	TRBJ1-5	13	.	.	CASRSYRNQPQHF	TGTGCCAGCAGATCCTACAGGAATCAGCCCCAGCATTTT
TRBV5-1	TRBJ2-3	15	.	.	CASSLRGVRTDTQYF	TGCGCCAGCAGCTTGCGGGGTGTTCGCACAGATACGCAGTATTTT
TRBV10-3	TRBJ2-2	15	.	.	CAISDSSGGLGELFF	TGTGCCATCAGTGATTCGTCAGGGGGACTCGGGGAGCTGTTTTTT
TRBV28	TRBJ2-7	13	.	.	CASNKGDSYEQYF	TGTGCCAGCAATAAGGGTGACTCCTACGAGCAGTACTTC
TRBV2	TRBJ2-7	15	.	TRBD1	CASSQDRVDSYEQYF	TGTGCCAGCAGTCAGGACAGGGTGGATTCCTACGAGCAGTACTTC
TRBV6-4	TRBJ2-5	9	.	.	CANHETQYF	TGTGCCAACCATGAGACCCAGTACTTC
TRBV27	TRBJ2-1	14	.	TRBD2	CASSFGGEYNEQFF	TGTGCCAGCAGTTTTGGGGGGGAATACAATGAGCAGTTCTTC
TRBV27	TRBJ2-7	19	.	TRBD2	CASRRTGWGLAGVKDEQYF	TGTGCCAGCAGACGAACGGGGTGGGGACTAGCGGGAGTAAAGGACGAGCAGTACTTC
TRBV7-6	TRBJ2-7	13	.	.	CASSLAVSYEQYF	TGTGCCAGCAGCTTAGCGGTTTCCTACGAGCAGTACTTC
TRBV2	TRBJ2-1	17	.	TRBD2	CASRTSGSFPPYNEQFF	TGTGCCAGCAGGACTAGCGGGAGTTTCCCGCCCTACAATGAGCAGTTCTTC
TRBV28	TRBJ2-7	15	.	.	CASTGGAVSNYEQYF	TGTGCCAGCACTGGTGGCGCAGTTAGTAATTACGAGCAGTACTTC
TRBV19	TRBJ2-5	13	once	.	CASSTYAEETQYF	TGTGCCAGTAGTACGTATGCGGAAGAGACCCAGTACTTC
TRBV3-1/TRBV3-2	TRBJ2-7	15	.	TRBD2	CASSQGAGGRYEQYF	TGTGCCAGCAGCCAAGGGGCGGGAGGTAGGTACGAGCAGTACTTC
TRBV7-2	TRBJ2-3	16	.	TRBD1	CASSLDTGGYQDTQYF	TGTGCCAGCAGCTTAGATACAGGGGGCTATCAAGATACGCAGTATTTT
TRBV21-1	TRBJ2-5	16	.	.	CASRNRTSGPQETQYF	TGTGCCAGCAGGAACCGGACTAGCGGGCCTCAAGAGACCCAGTACTTC
TRBV4-2	TRBJ1-4	15	.	TRBD1	CASSPGQGRGEKLFF	TGTGCCAGCAGCCCGGGACAGGGGAGAGGGGAAAAACTGTTTTTT
TRBV2	TRBJ2-2	15	.	TRBD2	CAGRLAGGYTGELFF	TGTGCCGGACGATTAGCGGGAGGGTACACCGGGGAGCTGTTTTTT
TRBV19	TRBJ1-2	15	.	TRBD1	CASTRDSMSNYGYTF	TGTGCCAGTACCAGGGACAGCATGTCTAACTATGGCTACACCTTC
TRBV19	TRBJ2-5	17	.	TRBD2	CASSPHGASGIGETQYF	TGTGCCAGTAGTCCCCACGGTGCTAGCGGGATTGGAGAGACCCAGTACTTC
TRBV2	TRBJ1-6	13	few	.	CASSAGDYSPLHF	TGTGCCAGCAGTGCAGGGGACTATTCACCCCTCCACTTT
TRBV7-3	TRBJ2-1	15	.	TRBD2	CASSKTSFRNNEQFF	TGTGCCAGCAGCAAGACTAGCTTTAGAAACAATGAGCAGTTCTTC